Listed below are T cell receptor beta chains from one sample, sequenced in a study of cytotoxic CD8 clonotypes in ibrutinib-treated CLL. Profiled with immunoSEQ multiplex PCR; TCRdb holds only in-frame clones, not every one. The sample records about 92,000 clones, 60% to 80% being singletons. The starting material was PBMCs, obtained after 24 months of ibrutinib treatment. The receptor source for this set is a human donor with chronic lymphocytic leukemia. Both conserved end residues are part of each CDR3. D genes are given only for firm matches. Only part of the rows carry a size: once, few, many, or a class if the clone is expanded.

- TRBJ2-3 TRBD2 TRBV6-4 TGTGCCAGCAGTCCTAGCGGGGGGGGCGTAGATACGCAGTATTTT CASSPSGGGVDTQYF
once TRBJ1-2 - TRBV28 TGTGCCCTAATCCTTAACTATGGCTACACCTTC CALILNYGYTF
- TRBJ2-3 - TRBV5-1 TGCGCCAGCAGCTTGGTTGCGAGGAGGGGCACAGATACGCAGTATTTT CASSLVARRGTDTQYF
- TRBJ2-7 - TRBV19 TGTGCCAGTAGTGCTCGACAGTCCGAGCAGTACTTC CASSARQSEQYF
- TRBJ2-2 TRBD1 TRBV12-5 TGTGCTAGTGGTTTGGTAAATCGACAGGGGCACACCGGGGAGCTGTTTTTT CASGLVNRQGHTGELFF
- TRBJ2-7 TRBD1 TRBV7-6 TGTGCCAGCAGCGTGGGGACAGGGGTGGGCGAGCAGTACTTC CASSVGTGVGEQYF
- TRBJ2-2 TRBD2 TRBV19 TGTGCCAGTAGTACCACTAGCGGGAGCTCCGGGGAGCTGTTTTTT CASSTTSGSSGELFF
- TRBJ2-1 - TRBV23-1 TGCGCCAGCAGCCATTTAGTGGGCTACAATGAGCAGTTCTTC CASSHLVGYNEQFF
- TRBJ1-2 - TRBV5-4 TGTGCCAGCAGCCCCCTCGGGGAGGCCCATGGGTATGGCTACACCTTC CASSPLGEAHGYGYTF
- TRBJ2-7 - TRBV5-4 TGTGCCAGCCGCTTGGACCGGGGCGTCGACGAGCAGTACTTC CASRLDRGVDEQYF
- TRBJ2-1 - TRBV5-1 TGCGCCAGCAGCCCCGGGGACCGGAGCTCCTACAATGAGCAGTTCTTC CASSPGDRSSYNEQFF
- TRBJ1-5 TRBD1 TRBV19 TGTGCCAGTAGTTTTTCTACAGGGGGCTATAGCAATCAGCCCCAGCATTTT CASSFSTGGYSNQPQHF
- TRBJ1-6 TRBD1 TRBV30 TGTGCCTGGAGTTCCTTCTCCCTCGGGGACAGTCCTAATTCACCCCTCCACTTT CAWSSFSLGDSPNSPLHF
- TRBJ2-3 - TRBV18 TGTGCCAGCCCGGACCGGGTGATCGCAGATACGCAGTATTTT CASPDRVIADTQYF
- TRBJ1-2 TRBD1 TRBV7-8 TGTGCCAGCAGCTCCGACAGGGTAAAAGGCTACACCTTC CASSSDRVKGYTF
- TRBJ2-1 - TRBV7-8 TGTGCCAGCAGCTTAGTCTACAGTAATGAGCAGTTCTTC CASSLVYSNEQFF
- TRBJ2-7 - TRBV5-6 TGTGCCAGCAGCCATACAGCAACGCTTTCCTACGAGCAGTACTTC CASSHTATLSYEQYF
- TRBJ2-3 - TRBV5-1 TGCGCCAGCAGCTTGGTCGGAGGGACCACAGATACGCAGTATTTT CASSLVGGTTDTQYF
- TRBJ2-5 - TRBV6-1 TGTGCCACCAACGACAGGAACCAAGAGACCCAGTACTTC CATNDRNQETQYF
once TRBJ2-1 TRBD2 TRBV7-2 TGTGCCAGCAGCGTGACTAGCGGGAGTTCGAATGAGCAGTTCTTC CASSVTSGSSNEQFF
- TRBJ2-1 TRBD2 TRBV27 TGTGCCAGCACTTATGGACTAGGAGGCTTCAATGAGCAGTTCTTC CASTYGLGGFNEQFF
- TRBJ2-7 - TRBV19 TGTGCCAGTAGTCCTTCTTTGCCGGGGGCGTTTGGGAACGAGCAGTACTTC CASSPSLPGAFGNEQYF
- TRBJ1-1 - TRBV2 TGTGCCAGCGGCCTTAACCTAAACACTGAAGCTTTCTTT CASGLNLNTEAFF
- TRBJ2-5 - TRBV7-6 TGTGCCAGCAGCTTATCCAGCGGCCCGGGGGAGACCCAGTACTTC CASSLSSGPGETQYF
once TRBJ1-2 - TRBV5-1 TGCGCCAGCAACAATGGACGGCAACCTAACTATGGCTACACCTTC CASNNGRQPNYGYTF
- TRBJ2-2 TRBD1 TRBV6-1 TGTGCCAGCAGTTCAGGGACAGGGGACACCGGGGAGCTGTTTTTT CASSSGTGDTGELFF
- TRBJ1-5 - TRBV7-3 TGTGCCAGCATTCCAGGTAGCAATCAGCCCCAGCATTTT CASIPGSNQPQHF
- TRBJ2-3 - TRBV7-2 TGTGCCAGCAGCTTAGTAGGGGGTCCGCCGGCAGATACGCAGTATTTT CASSLVGGPPADTQYF
few TRBJ1-2 - TRBV27 TGTGCCAGCAGTTCCATTGGGGGGGTTCCAGACTATGGCTACACCTTC CASSSIGGVPDYGYTF
- TRBJ2-2 - TRBV29-1 TGCAGCGTTGGGAAAATAGGGAGTATTGGCGCCGGGGAGCTGTTTTTT CSVGKIGSIGAGELFF
- TRBJ2-3 - TRBV19 TGTGCCAGTAGCCGTGGAGGTCCAGATACGCAGTATTTT CASSRGGPDTQYF
- TRBJ2-1 - TRBV25-1 TGTGCCAGCAGTGAAAGAGACGTTTGGATGGACAATGAGCAGTTCTTC CASSERDVWMDNEQFF
- TRBJ1-6 - TRBV25-1 TGTGCCAGCAGTGAGGTCGGGGGCCAGGGGAGGAATTCACCCCTCCACTTT CASSEVGGQGRNSPLHF
- TRBJ2-1 - TRBV5-1 TGCGCCAGCAGCTTCCGGGACCAGGGCTCCTACAATGAGCAGTTCTTC CASSFRDQGSYNEQFF
- TRBJ1-5 - TRBV9 TGTGCCAGCAGCGTAGGGTTGGGGGCAGCGGAGCCCCAGCATTTT CASSVGLGAAEPQHF
- TRBJ2-5 TRBD2 TRBV9 TGTGCCAGCAGCGTCTCTGGACTAGCGGACCAAGAGACCCAGTACTTC CASSVSGLADQETQYF
few TRBJ2-7 TRBD2 TRBV11-2 TGTGCCAGCAGCCTTGCTAGCGGTTGGTACGAGCAGTACTTC CASSLASGWYEQYF
- TRBJ1-4 - TRBV5-1 TGCGCCAGCAGCTTGGTGGGGAATGAAAAACTGTTTTTT CASSLVGNEKLFF
few TRBJ2-7 - TRBV11-2 TGTGCCAGCAGCTTGAACCGGGATCCATTCTACGAGCAGTACTTC CASSLNRDPFYEQYF
- TRBJ1-2 - TRBV27 TGTGCCAGCAGCAGCGGGGGAAACTATGGCTACACCTTC CASSSGGNYGYTF
- TRBJ2-2 - TRBV18 TGTGCCAGCTCTAACACCGGGGAGCTGTTTTTT CASSNTGELFF